The present entry profiles one T cell receptor (beta chain) with its context. Antigen specificity is unknown. The second PCR ran about 6 to 12 cycles with a sample-barcoded 5' primer and J-beta primers. The yield of each sample was at least 2.5 million CDR3-containing paired-end reads. Each CDR3 protein is one row after TCRdb ran MiXCR on the 5' RACE reads. This repertoire shows roughly 1.6 million distinct CDR3 sequences, approximately 32% found once; its top ten account for over 9%. Total RNA extraction produced at least 6 micrograms (per sample) for the study. The sample comes from a study of blood T cells in healthy people across ages. General study findings and limits: The CMV status of each donor remained undetermined, and this could have confounded shifts in expanded clonotypes.

V lost 2 bases and J 7 bases, leaving 12 bases between the germline ends. Germline V lookup: CDR1 SGHKS, CDR2 YYEKEE (reference sequence). The CDR3 consists of 14 residues. This receptor was obtained from a woman in her twenties or thirties in good health. The gene calls are TRBV5-5 and TRBJ1-4; unclear D gene. The material sequenced was blood. CDR3 sequence (DNA): TGTGCCAGCAGCTTCGGCGGGGAGGGTGAAAAACTGTTTTTT. Its protein is CASSFGGEGEKLFF.